This T cell receptor (beta chain) was sequenced in a study of blood T cell repertoires in COVID-19. Study context: Material from acute and convalescent COVID-19 was sourced from the United States, Italy and Spain. From T cells, B-cell-depleted T cells, or PBMCs came the material, which was cDNA or gDNA.

The authors' processing: Nucleated cell number was recorded as an estimate derived from reference gene primer amplification. Some clones are missing from TCRdb's copy, which holds only in-frame ones; the method was immunoSEQ multiplex PCR. The DNA gave D and trimming, while V, J and clone size come from that table. The repertoire holds roughly 100,000 clones, around 79% seen once, with around 10% in the top ten. Sequencing was performed on peripheral blood. The receptor comes from a woman of 80 years or more with acute or convalescent COVID-19.

The CDR3 DNA reads as TGTGCCAGTCATACGGGAAGGACAGATACGCAGTATTTT. Protein: CASHTGRTDTQYF. The chain has TRBV19 and TRBJ2-3; the D gene is possibly TRBD2 (5 bases). Germline V lookup: CDR1 LNHDA, CDR2 SQIVND (reference sequence). Deletions cut 8 bases from V and 3 bases from J, with 12 bases between. The length of the CDR3 is 13 residues.